This T cell receptor (beta chain) was observed in a study of control samples from healthy donors and cancer patients. Profiling relied on immunoSEQ multiplex PCR, and the TCRdb table lists in-frame clones only, not all of them. The sample contains around 90,000 clones, around 85% of which appear only once. The sequenced sample consisted of blood. The sequence came from a woman in her thirties or forties in good health.

The CDR3 protein is CATVRDRGTEAFF. CDR3 bases: TGTGCCACCGTTAGGGACAGGGGGACTGAAGCTTTCTTT. The chain couples TRBV2 to TRBJ1-1, with 11 bases matching TRBD1. The germline gives CDR1 SNHLY, CDR2 FYNNEI. Trimming at V came to 10 bases and at J to 5 bases, leaving 6 bases not matched to a gene. This CDR3 spans 13 amino acids.